These 25 T cell receptor beta chains were sequenced from one sample in a study of cytomegalovirus exposure and HLA in healthy donors (dated by TCRdb to about 2017). Receptor amplification or capture employed the immunoSEQ multiplex PCR assay. For the multiplex PCR, a mixture combining 60 forward primers for TCR Vbeta segments and 13 reverse primers for TCR Jbeta segments was used. As stored in TCRdb, this immuneACCESS dataset retains in-frame rearrangements with V and J assigned. A fraction of the clones does not appear; measured against another copy, unresolved V genes explain less than half of the discrepancy, and the remainder lacks a known reason. Present in this sample are 100,000 to 150,000 clones, 77% of which were seen just once. Roughly 13% of the sample belongs to the ten largest clones. The sample comprised PBMCs. These receptors came from a middle-aged woman in good health and CMV-seropositive.

The rearrangement links TRBV2 to TRBJ2-7; 7 bases fit TRBD1. This CDR3 has 13 amino acids. Germline CDR1 SNHLY, CDR2 FYNNEI. V was clipped by 6 bases and J by 5 bases; unmatched bases: 7. CDR3: CASRGDSGDEQYF. For the CDR3, the DNA is TGTGCCAGCAGGGGGGACAGCGGCGACGAGCAGTACTTC.

This clone occurred once. The V and J genes are TRBV5-1 and TRBJ2-1; perhaps TRBD2 as D (5 bases). The length of the CDR3 is 16 residues. The V end lost 0 bases, the J end lost 1 base, and 11 bases lay between the germline ends. Germline assignment: CDR1 SGHRS and CDR2 YFSETQ. The CDR3 here is CASSLEGSLSYNEQFF. CDR3 DNA: TGCGCCAGCAGCTTGGAAGGGAGCCTGTCCTACAATGAGCAGTTCTTC.

This clone has a handful of counts. This chain links TRBV7-8 with TRBJ2-5; 8 nucleotides agree with TRBD2. CDR3 length: 17 residues. Trimming cost V 1 base and J 4 bases; bases outside gene matches: 11. Per the germline V gene, CDR1 is SGHVS and CDR2 is FQNEAQ. The CDR3 DNA is TGTGCCAGCAGCTTAGATGGGAGCGGGAGAGAGAGAGAGACCCAGTACTTC. Its protein product is CASSLDGSGRERETQYF.

The chain uses TRBV27 and TRBJ2-5; TRBD2 matches at 10 bases. V lost 8 bases and J lost 3; bases outside the gene matches: 6. Per germline, CDR1 MNHEY and CDR2 SMNVEV (reference sequence). The CDR3 loop spans 14 amino acids. The DNA for the CDR3 is TGTGCCAGCGAAGTAGCGGGGGGAAAAGAGACCCAGTACTTC. This sequence encodes CASEVAGGKETQYF.

This chain joins TRBV10-2 and TRBJ2-1, with 8 nucleotides matching TRBD2. V shed 7 bases, J shed 8 bases, and the junction held 7 bases outside the gene matches. CDR1 is WSHSY, CDR2 SAAADI, per germline. The CDR3 is made up of 13 amino acids. CDR3 amino acids: CASTTSEGYEQFF. In DNA, the CDR3 is TGCGCCAGCACGACTAGCGAGGGGTATGAGCAGTTCTTC.

This rearrangement joins TRBV28 to TRBJ2-6, with D tentatively TRBD1 (6 bases). Germline V lookup: CDR1 MDHEN, CDR2 SYDVKM. Trimming stripped 5 bases from V and 0 bases from J, with 14 bases between. The CDR3 is 17 residues long. The CDR3 DNA reads as TGTGCCAGCAGTCTTGGACAGAGGGGCTCTGGGGCCAACGTCCTGACTTTC. Translating it yields CASSLGQRGSGANVLTF.

The chain uses TRBV27 and TRBJ1-1; no firm D call. CDR3 size: 13 residues. Germline V CDR1 and CDR2: MNHEY, SMNVEV (reference sequence). The germline V and J ends were trimmed by 3 bases and 2 bases, with 7 bases remaining between them. In nucleotides, the CDR3 is TGTGCCAGCAGTTTTAAGCCAAACACTGAAGCTTTCTTT. The encoded protein is CASSFKPNTEAFF.

This clone was counted once. This sequence joins TRBV6-6 and TRBJ2-5, with D possibly TRBD2 on 6 matching bases. V was shortened by 2 bases and J by 5 bases, with 12 bases between the two germline ends. This CDR3 is built from 14 residues. Germline CDR1 MNHNY, CDR2 SVGAGI (reference sequence). In DNA, the CDR3 is TGTGCCAGCAGTTACGACTCAGGAGGGGAGACCCAGTACTTC. Translated: CASSYDSGGETQYF.

The rearrangement joins TRBV5-1 to TRBJ2-2; TRBD1 might be the D (6 bases). Germline V lookup: CDR1 SGHRS, CDR2 YFSETQ. The CDR3 covers 15 residues. Between the trimmed V and J ends, which lost 3 bases and 4 bases, there was a span of 13 bases. CDR3 bases: TGCGCCAGCAGCTCGACAGGTGGAAGCACCGGGGAGCTGTTTTTT. This encodes CASSSTGGSTGELFF.

This clone has only a few counts. The chain combines TRBV2 with TRBJ1-3, with D unresolved. CDR3 size: 13 residues. CDR1 and CDR2 from the germline V gene are SNHLY and FYNNEI. Trimming removed 8 bases from V and 0 bases from J, with 8 bases in between. CDR3 coding DNA: TGTGCCAGCGCAATAGACTCTGGAAACACCATATATTTT. Translating it yields CASAIDSGNTIYF.

This clone occurred a few times. The chain recombines TRBV5-4 with TRBJ2-3; 9 positions match TRBD2. This CDR3 contains 20 residues. The V segment lost 3 bases and the J segment 3 bases; nucleotides outside the gene matches: 20. The germline V gene has CDR1 SGHNT and CDR2 YYREEE (reference sequence). CDR3 nucleotides: TGTGCCAGCAGCTGGGCATCGATTGGGCGGGAGGGGATTTGGACAGATACGCAGTATTTT. Amino acids: CASSWASIGREGIWTDTQYF. Full variable domain (remainder filled in from reference TRBV5-4 and TRBJ2-3): ETGVTQSPTHLIKTRGQQVTLRCSSQSGHNTVSWYQQALGQGPQFIFQYYREEENGRGNFPPRFSGLQFPNYSSELNVNALELDDSALYLCASSWASIGREGIWTDTQYFGPGTRLTVL.

The CDR3 DNA sequence: TGTGCCTGGAGTCCGGACCAAGAGACCCAGTACTTC. This codes for CAWSPDQETQYF. The chain recombines TRBV30 with TRBJ2-5, with unresolved D. V shed 2 bases and J shed 0 bases, with 4 bases lying between them. The CDR3 length is 12 residues. Per the germline V gene, CDR1 is GTSNPN and CDR2 is SVGIG (reference sequence).

The chain recombines TRBV28 with TRBJ2-7, with 11 positions matching TRBD2. CDR3 length: 16 residues. With V trimmed by 1 base and J by 1 base, 3 bases remained unmatched. Germline lookup yields CDR1 MDHEN and CDR2 SYDVKM. CDR3 coding DNA: TGTGCCAGCAGTTTATATGGGACTAGCGGATCCTACGAGCAGTACTTC. Protein: CASSLYGTSGSYEQYF. The variable domain in full, completed from reference TRBV28 and TRBJ2-7, reads DVKVTQSSRYLVKRTGEKVFLECVQDMDHENMFWYRQDPGLGLRLIYFSYDVKMKEKGDIPEGYSVSREKKERFSLILESASTNQTSMYLCASSLYGTSGSYEQYFGPGTRLTVT.

The V gene is TRBV30, the J gene TRBJ2-7; TRBD2 agrees at 11 bases. V lost 5 bases to trimming and J lost 3 bases; unmatched junction nucleotides: 6. The CDR3 sequence is 14 residues long. The germline CDR1 and CDR2 sequences are GTSNPN and SVGIG (reference sequence). The CDR3 bases are TGTGCCTGGGGGGGAGGGACTAGCGGCTACGAGCAGTACTTC. This codes for CAWGGGTSGYEQYF. The full variable domain, with the rest looked up from reference TRBV30 and TRBJ2-7, is SQTIHQWPATLVQPVGSPLSLECTVEGTSNPNLYWYRQAAGRGLQLLFYSVGIGQISSEVPQNLSASRPQDRQFILSSKKLLLSDSGFYLCAWGGGTSGYEQYFGPGTRLTVT.

The chain combines TRBV5-4 with TRBJ1-3; 8 bases align to TRBD1. The CDR3 is 17 amino acids. Germline CDR1 SGHNT, CDR2 YYREEE (reference sequence). V dropped 3 bases and J dropped 2; count of bases not matched to a gene: 10. In DNA form, the CDR3 reads TGTGCCAGCAGCTACCGGGACAGGCGGAGCGCTGGAAACACCATATATTTT. It is translated as CASSYRDRRSAGNTIYF. The variable domain in full, with the rest retrieved from reference TRBV5-4 and TRBJ1-3, is ETGVTQSPTHLIKTRGQQVTLRCSSQSGHNTVSWYQQALGQGPQFIFQYYREEENGRGNFPPRFSGLQFPNYSSELNVNALELDDSALYLCASSYRDRRSAGNTIYFGEGSWLTVV.

The rearrangement uses TRBV5-1 and TRBJ1-1; D gene ambiguous. Looked up from germline, CDR1 is SGHRS and CDR2 is YFSETQ. The CDR3 is 14 amino acids. V lost 3 bases and J 5 bases, leaving 14 bases between the germline ends. CDR3 bases: TGCGCCAGCAGCTCGGAAGGAGTGTTTACTGAAGCTTTCTTT. It translates to CASSSEGVFTEAFF.

This chain links TRBV5-1 with TRBJ2-1; 8 nucleotides match TRBD2. The CDR3 length is 15 residues. J lost 4 bases, V lost 7 bases, and 10 bases had no gene match. Germline CDR1 is SGHRS and CDR2 is YFSETQ. The CDR3 DNA is TGCGCCAGCCACAACCCGGGAGGGGGATACAATGAGCAGTTCTTC. It codes for CASHNPGGGYNEQFF.

The V call is TRBV9, the J call TRBJ2-7; maybe TRBD1 (6 bases). Trimming took off 5 bases at V and 4 bases at J, with 22 bases between the two ends. The germline V gene has CDR1 SGDLS and CDR2 YYNGEE. CDR3 length equals 16 residues. The CDR3 protein is CASRNPVEQGYYEQYF. CDR3 nucleotides: TGTGCCAGCAGGAACCCCGTTGAACAGGGATATTACGAGCAGTACTTC. The full variable domain, in which reference TRBV9 and TRBJ2-7 provide the parts outside the CDR3, is DSGVTQTPKHLITATGQRVTLRCSPRSGDLSVYWYQQSLDQGLQFLIQYYNGEERAKGNILERFSAQQFPDLHSELNLSSLELGDSALYFCASRNPVEQGYYEQYFGPGTRLTVT.

The chain combines TRBV6-1 with TRBJ1-2, with D possibly being TRBD1 (5 bases). The CDR3 runs 13 residues. The V and J ends lost 2 bases and 7 bases respectively, with 11 bases between them. The germline V gene has CDR1 MNHNS and CDR2 SASEGT. CDR3 in amino acids: CASSEIRGGGYTF. In DNA, the CDR3 is TGTGCCAGCAGTGAAATTAGGGGCGGTGGCTACACCTTC.

The rearrangement joins TRBV5-6 to TRBJ2-7, with D perhaps TRBD1 (6 bases). Germline CDR1 SGHDT, CDR2 YYEEEE. Trimming left V 2 bases short and J 3 bases short, with 9 bases between. The CDR3 covers 13 residues. CDR3 nucleotide sequence: TGTGCCAGCAGCTTATCGGGACACTACGAGCAGTACTTC. Its translation: CASSLSGHYEQYF.

This clone was detected once. V is TRBV21-1 and J is TRBJ1-3. TRBV21-1 is given as a pseudogene. This CDR3 region has 15 residues. This CDR3 reads CASSSQGGGPHTIYF. As DNA, the CDR3 is TGTGCCAGCAGCTCTCAGGGAGGCGGGCCCCACACCATATATTTT.

This sequence joins TRBV7-3 and TRBJ2-1, with 9 bases identical to TRBD2. This CDR3 is 16 amino acids long. Trimming at V came to 1 base and at J to 6 bases, leaving 7 bases not matched to a gene. CDR1 and CDR2 (germline): SGHTA, FQGTGA. The CDR3 region is CASSLNGAGGANEQFF. The CDR3 DNA is TGTGCCAGCAGCTTAAATGGGGCGGGAGGGGCCAATGAGCAGTTCTTC.

This clone has more than one count but fewer than ten. The chain joins TRBV9 to TRBJ2-5; 10 nucleotides align to TRBD2. V shed 0 bases, J shed 5 bases, and the junction held 7 bases outside the gene matches. From germline, CDR1 is SGDLS and CDR2 YYNGEE. The CDR3 runs 16 residues. This CDR3 is CASSVASRSGGETQYF. The DNA for the CDR3 is TGTGCCAGCAGCGTAGCATCCCGTAGCGGGGGGGAGACCCAGTACTTC. The entire variable domain, with the rest obtained from reference TRBV9 and TRBJ2-5, is as follows: DSGVTQTPKHLITATGQRVTLRCSPRSGDLSVYWYQQSLDQGLQFLIQYYNGEERAKGNILERFSAQQFPDLHSELNLSSLELGDSALYFCASSVASRSGGETQYFGPGTRLLVL.

There are a few counts of this clone. The chain combines TRBV7-9 with TRBJ2-2; 7 nucleotides line up with TRBD1. The CDR3 extends over 15 amino acids. V was pared by 1 base and J by 3 bases, with 2 bases of the junction left unmatched. Germline V CDR1 and CDR2: SEHNR, FQNEAQ (reference sequence). CDR3 loop: CASSLDDRDTGELFF. The CDR3 DNA is TGTGCCAGCAGCTTAGATGACAGGGACACCGGGGAGCTGTTTTTT.

V is TRBV2 and J is TRBJ2-7, with 8 positions matching TRBD1. The trim removed 0 bases at V and 4 bases at J, leaving 5 bases unmatched. Germline-derived CDR1 and CDR2 are SNHLY and FYNNEI. CDR3 size: 15 residues. In DNA form, the CDR3 reads TGTGCCAGCAGTGAAGCGACAGGGGCCTTTTACGAGCAGTACTTC. Its translation: CASSEATGAFYEQYF.